The 21 T cell receptor beta chains listed next were all sequenced from one sample in a study of CD8+ T cells in alopecia areata. After isolation, RNA underwent reverse transcription to generate cDNA as the sequencing template. Assay used: immunoSEQ multiplex PCR; TCRdb lists only in-frame clones, some missing. The table includes 190,000 or so clones, roughly three fifths detected once. Treatment described: oral pan-JAK inhibitor, 5-10 mg twice daily. The specimen comprised CD8+ T cells sorted from blood, sampled at week 24, from a patient treated with tofacitinib. These receptors were collected from a human donor with alopecia areata.

This rearrangement joins TRBV27 to TRBJ1-2; TRBD1 agrees at 8 bases. Germline V gene lookup returns CDR1 MNHEY and CDR2 SMNVEV (reference sequence). V was clipped by 5 bases and J by 3 bases; unmatched bases: 5. The CDR3 totals 14 residues. CDR3 in amino acids: CASSPDREDYGYTF. The CDR3 DNA reads TGTGCCAGCAGTCCGGACAGGGAGGACTATGGCTACACCTTC.

The chain recombines TRBV5-6 with TRBJ1-5; D is uncertain. The CDR3 runs to 13 residues. Trimming cost V 2 bases and J 1 base, with 4 bases left between them. Germline CDR1 reads SGHDT; CDR2 reads YYEEEE. The CDR3: CASSFGSNQPQHF. In DNA form, the CDR3 reads TGTGCCAGCAGCTTTGGAAGCAATCAGCCCCAGCATTTT.

This chain links TRBV5-6 with TRBJ2-1, with D possibly being TRBD2 (6 bases). Germline CDR1 SGHDT, CDR2 YYEEEE. This CDR3 is built from 14 residues. The V end was cut by 4 bases, the J end by 6 bases, with 14 bases between. The CDR3 sequence: CASSRRGTPNEQFF. CDR3 DNA sequence: TGTGCCAGCAGCCGCCGGGGGACTCCCAATGAGCAGTTCTTC. The full variable domain, with the rest looked up from reference TRBV5-6 and TRBJ2-1, is DAGVTQSPTHLIKTRGQQVTLRCSPKSGHDTVSWYQQALGQGPQFIFQYYEEEERQRGNFPDRFSGHQFPNYSSELNVNALLLGDSALYLCASSRRGTPNEQFFGPGTRLTVL.

The rearrangement uses TRBV7-9 and TRBJ1-1; D gene uncertain. The CDR3 totals 15 residues. Per germline, CDR1 SEHNR and CDR2 FQNEAQ (reference sequence). Trimming cost V 8 bases and J 1 base, with 17 bases left between them. The CDR3: CASARPGRTNTEAFF. The DNA of the CDR3 is TGTGCCAGCGCTCGACCCGGACGGACGAACACTGAAGCTTTCTTT.

This clone was seen a handful of times. The V gene is TRBV5-6, the J gene TRBJ2-1; a possible D gene is TRBD1 (6 bases). Between the trimmed V and J ends, which lost 6 bases and 4 bases, there was a span of 14 bases. The CDR3 spans 14 residues. Germline V lookup: CDR1 SGHDT, CDR2 YYEEEE. CDR3 in amino acids: CASTLGGSYNEQFF. CDR3 nucleotide sequence: TGTGCCAGCACCCTAGGGGGATCTTACAATGAGCAGTTCTTC.

A note on this clone: The sample contains more than one DNA sequence encoding this CDR3. This chain uses TRBV4-1 with TRBJ2-5; D gene ambiguous. Trimming removed 1 base at V and 1 base at J, with 7 bases between. Germline V CDR1 and CDR2: MGHRA, YSYEKL. The CDR3 is 14 residues long. CDR3 amino acids: CASSQGGGQETQYF. CDR3 DNA: TGCGCCAGCAGCCAAGGCGGCGGCCAAGAGACCCAGTACTTC.

This clone was detected a few times. The V and J genes are TRBV2 and TRBJ1-2; unclear D gene. The V end was cut by 6 bases, the J end by 5 bases, with 7 bases between. Germline CDR1 is SNHLY and CDR2 is FYNNEI. CDR3 length: 11 amino acids. CDR3 in DNA: TGTGCCAGCAGCGCTGAGTATGGCTACACCTTC. Protein product: CASSAEYGYTF.

This clone was counted only a few times. The chain carries TRBV27 and TRBJ2-6, with 10 bases aligning to TRBD1. This CDR3 has 14 residues. CDR1 and CDR2 from the germline V gene are MNHEY and SMNVEV (reference sequence). V gave up 10 bases and J gave up 2 bases; unmatched junction bases: 2. The CDR3 region is CAIGQGAGANVLTF. The CDR3 DNA reads as TGTGCCATCGGACAGGGGGCTGGGGCCAACGTCCTGACTTTC.

The chain carries TRBV18 and TRBJ2-7, with 8 bases identical to TRBD1. V gave up 3 bases and J gave up 3 bases; unmatched junction bases: 10. The CDR3 has 16 amino acids. Germline-derived CDR1 and CDR2 are KGHSH and LQKENI. The chain's CDR3 is CASSPSTRDRYYEQYF. The CDR3 nucleotides read TGTGCCAGCTCACCGAGCACCCGGGACAGGTACTACGAGCAGTACTTC.

This chain joins TRBV27 and TRBJ2-3; a weak D match, TRBD1 (6 bases). V was pared by 5 bases and J by 2 bases, with 14 bases between. There are 15 residues in the CDR3. Per the germline V gene, CDR1 is MNHEY and CDR2 is SMNVEV (reference sequence). CDR3 DNA: TGTGCCAGCAGTCCGATGACAGGCTACACAGATACGCAGTATTTT. Amino acid sequence: CASSPMTGYTDTQYF.

The rearrangement uses TRBV5-5 and TRBJ1-5; no reliable D call. Trimming removed 6 bases from V and 7 bases from J, with 20 bases in between. The length of the CDR3 is 15 residues. Germline CDR1 is SGHKS and CDR2 is YYEKEE (reference sequence). The CDR3, as DNA: TGTGCCAGCACCCCATCCGGCGGGGTCGGGCAGCCCCAGCATTTT. Amino acid sequence: CASTPSGGVGQPQHF.

This sequence joins TRBV29-1 and TRBJ1-3; D gene ambiguous. The germline V gene has CDR1 SQVTM and CDR2 ANQGSEA. The CDR3 has 12 residues. V was clipped by 7 bases and J by 3 bases, with 10 bases between them. The CDR3 sequence: CSAQRSGNTIYF. The CDR3, as DNA: TGCAGCGCTCAGAGAAGTGGAAACACCATATATTTT.

The gene calls are TRBV2 and TRBJ2-2; D might be TRBD2 (6 bases). V lost 8 bases to trimming and J lost 5 bases, with 18 bases between them. This CDR3 is 15 amino acids long. CDR1 is SNHLY and CDR2 is FYNNEI in the germline V gene. CDR3 DNA: TGTGCCAGCGCGCGGGACTCCCTGAGGACCGGGGAGCTGTTTTTT. Protein: CASARDSLRTGELFF.

This clone was counted a single time. V is TRBV15 and J is TRBJ2-5; D uncertain. Germline V lookup: CDR1 LNHNV, CDR2 YYDKDF (reference sequence). V lost 3 bases to trimming and J lost 8 bases, with 10 bases between them. The CDR3 sequence is 12 residues long. CDR3 protein: CATSSPKDTQYF. For the CDR3, the DNA is TGTGCCACCAGCAGCCCCAAGGACACCCAGTACTTC.

The J gene is TRBJ1-5, the V gene TRBV27; D unclear. Trimming removed 2 bases at V and 5 bases at J, with 7 bases between. CDR3 length: 13 amino acids. Per germline, CDR1 MNHEY and CDR2 SMNVEV (reference sequence). CDR3 nucleotides: TGTGCCAGCAGTTTAGGACGGGATCAGCCCCAGCATTTT. Translating gives CASSLGRDQPQHF.

The chain combines TRBV25-1 with TRBJ1-5; unclear D gene. Looked up from germline, CDR1 is MGHDK and CDR2 is SYGVNS. The V and J ends lost 3 bases and 5 bases respectively, with 14 bases between them. This CDR3 comprises 15 residues. This CDR3 is CASSEVGGHYQPQHF. The CDR3 DNA reads as TGTGCCAGCAGTGAGGTCGGAGGGCATTATCAGCCCCAGCATTTT.

The rearrangement joins TRBV7-9 to TRBJ2-3; unclear D gene. Germline CDR1 reads SEHNR; CDR2 reads FQNEAQ (reference sequence). The CDR3 is made up of 16 amino acids. V was cut by 10 bases and J by 4 bases, with 24 bases left in between. Here the CDR3 reads CAIFHFVAGVPDTQYF. The CDR3 DNA is TGTGCCATCTTTCACTTCGTCGCTGGGGTCCCAGATACGCAGTATTTT.

The J gene is TRBJ1-5, the V gene TRBV15, with D unresolved. The CDR3 runs 11 residues. Deletions cut 6 bases from V and 11 bases from J, with 11 bases between. Germline V CDR1 and CDR2: LNHNV, YYDKDF (reference sequence). In DNA, the CDR3 is TGTGCCACCAGGGCGGCTGATACCCAGCATTTT. This codes for CATRAADTQHF.

The CDR3: CASSFRDRGSGYGYTF. DNA of the CDR3: TGCGCCAGCAGCTTCAGAGACAGGGGGAGCGGCTATGGCTACACCTTC. The gene calls are TRBV5-1 and TRBJ1-2; 9 bases line up with TRBD1. J gave up 4 bases and V 2 bases, and 9 bases lay outside the gene matches. Germline values: CDR1 SGHRS, CDR2 YFSETQ. The CDR3 loop spans 16 amino acids. The variable domain in full, completed from reference TRBV5-1 and TRBJ1-2, reads KAGVTQTPRYLIKTRGQQVTLSCSPISGHRSVSWYQQTPGQGLQFLFEYFSETQRNKGNFPGRFSGRQFSNSRSEMNVSTLELGDSALYLCASSFRDRGSGYGYTFGSGTRLTVV.

The chain joins TRBV27 to TRBJ1-2; D is uncertain. Germline V gene data show CDR1 as MNHEY and CDR2 as SMNVEV (reference sequence). CDR3 size: 15 residues. The ends were cut back, 6 bases at V and 0 bases at J, with 14 bases in the middle. The chain's CDR3 is CASRERAASNYGYTF. Here the CDR3 DNA reads TGTGCCAGCAGGGAACGGGCGGCTTCTAACTATGGCTACACCTTC.

The chain is built from TRBV29-1 and TRBJ1-1; D is unclear. Trimming pared 5 bases from V and 0 bases from J, leaving 16 bases between. The CDR3 extends over 15 amino acids. Germline values: CDR1 SQVTM, CDR2 ANQGSEA. The CDR3: CSVLVTAAVNTEAFF. The DNA for the CDR3 is TGCAGCGTTCTGGTGACCGCTGCAGTGAACACTGAAGCTTTCTTT.